Listed below are T cell receptor beta chains from one sample, sequenced in a study of brain T cells in children with intractable seizures. This table comes from immunoSEQ multiplex PCR, and its TCRdb copy is limited to in-frame clones, with some not included. The sample includes approximately 110,000 clones, 94% seen only once; the top ten take 3.8%. The material was peripheral blood, obtained at surgery. The origin of the receptors is a boy younger than two with hemimegalencephaly and intractable seizures. Each CDR3 is given with its conserved first and last residue. Each record gives: J gene, clone size, D gene, V gene, CDR3 protein, CDR3 DNA. A D gene is named only where the DNA matches it firmly. Clone size is shown for a subset of rows, as once, few, many or a class of expanded clone.

j_call: TRBJ2-7
clone_size: NA
d_call: NA
v_call: TRBV13
cdr3_aa: CASSLGTRDYEQYF
cdr3_nt: TGTGCCAGCAGCCTCGGGACCCGAGACTACGAGCAGTACTTC

j_call: TRBJ2-2
clone_size: NA
d_call: NA
v_call: TRBV28
cdr3_aa: CASSLGAGPAQGGELFF
cdr3_nt: TGTGCCAGCAGCCTTGGTGCAGGGCCAGCACAGGGCGGGGAGCTGTTTTTT

j_call: TRBJ1-4
clone_size: NA
d_call: NA
v_call: TRBV5-1
cdr3_aa: CASSFWGDEKLFF
cdr3_nt: TGCGCCAGCAGCTTTTGGGGGGACGAAAAACTGTTTTTT

j_call: TRBJ2-1
clone_size: NA
d_call: NA
v_call: TRBV6-2/TRBV6-3
cdr3_aa: CASSYRRWGEQFF
cdr3_nt: TGTGCCAGCAGTTACCGACGGTGGGGTGAGCAGTTCTTC

j_call: TRBJ2-7
clone_size: NA
d_call: NA
v_call: TRBV27
cdr3_aa: CASSIQGLPSYEQYF
cdr3_nt: TGTGCCAGCAGTATACAGGGCTTACCCTCCTACGAGCAGTACTTC

j_call: TRBJ2-7
clone_size: NA
d_call: TRBD1
v_call: TRBV28
cdr3_aa: CASSLRTGVREQYF
cdr3_nt: TGTGCCAGCAGCCTAAGGACAGGGGTGAGGGAGCAGTACTTC

j_call: TRBJ1-2
clone_size: NA
d_call: NA
v_call: TRBV7-8
cdr3_aa: CASVGRLWLREGYTF
cdr3_nt: TGTGCCAGCGTGGGACGATTATGGCTACGGGAAGGCTACACCTTC

j_call: TRBJ2-5
clone_size: once
d_call: NA
v_call: TRBV6-5
cdr3_aa: CASSYGGTVETQYF
cdr3_nt: TGTGCCAGCAGTTACGGGGGTACGGTGGAGACCCAGTACTTC

j_call: TRBJ2-7
clone_size: NA
d_call: TRBD2
v_call: TRBV28
cdr3_aa: CASSLLGGGTYEQYF
cdr3_nt: TGTGCCAGCAGTCTCCTCGGGGGGGGTACCTACGAGCAGTACTTC

j_call: TRBJ2-7
clone_size: NA
d_call: TRBD1
v_call: TRBV7-9
cdr3_aa: CASSLAGQGNSYEQYF
cdr3_nt: TGTGCCAGCAGCTTAGCCGGACAGGGAAACTCCTACGAGCAGTACTTC

j_call: TRBJ2-7
clone_size: NA
d_call: TRBD1
v_call: TRBV7-3
cdr3_aa: CASSLTGTGGYEQYF
cdr3_nt: TGTGCCAGCAGCTTAACCGGGACAGGGGGCTACGAGCAGTACTTC

j_call: TRBJ2-3
clone_size: NA
d_call: NA
v_call: TRBV11-3
cdr3_aa: CASSPGRSTDTQYF
cdr3_nt: TGTGCCAGCAGCCCGGGCCGGAGCACAGATACGCAGTATTTT

j_call: TRBJ2-3
clone_size: NA
d_call: NA
v_call: TRBV29-1
cdr3_aa: CSVTGIPQYF
cdr3_nt: TGCAGCGTGACCGGAATCCCGCAGTATTTT

j_call: TRBJ2-1
clone_size: NA
d_call: TRBD2
v_call: TRBV7-6
cdr3_aa: CASSLFELAAEQFF
cdr3_nt: TGTGCCAGCAGCTTATTTGAACTAGCGGCAGAGCAGTTCTTC